This T cell receptor beta chain appears in the sequencing data of a study of shared clonotypes between healthy human individuals. Study-wide results and limits: The sampled material consisted only of blood, and tissue repertoires are likely to differ.

V shed 6 bases and J 6 bases; nucleotides not matched to a gene: 13. In germline, CDR1 is KGHSH, CDR2 LQKENI. The CDR3 has 15 amino acids. About this clone: Antigen specificity is unknown.

Per the study methods: Quality scores were absent from the junction-only immunoSEQ sequences, so filtering differed. Sequenced by immunoSEQ multiplex PCR; TCRdb stores in-frame clones only, minus some. For V, J and clone size, that table is used; D and trimming come from the DNA. The sample carries about 490,000 clones, over 75% recorded once. Each unsorted sample relied on about 100 million PBMCs as its source of genomic DNA. The sequenced sample was PBMCs. This receptor was taken from a middle-aged woman in good health. Some clones in this sample may be carry-over from other donors' samples. The V and J genes are TRBV18 and TRBJ1-2; 7 nucleotides align to TRBD1. The CDR3 protein is CASSPTRQGLDGYTF. CDR3 nucleotide sequence: TGTGCCAGCTCTCCTACTCGACAGGGCTTGGATGGCTACACCTTC.